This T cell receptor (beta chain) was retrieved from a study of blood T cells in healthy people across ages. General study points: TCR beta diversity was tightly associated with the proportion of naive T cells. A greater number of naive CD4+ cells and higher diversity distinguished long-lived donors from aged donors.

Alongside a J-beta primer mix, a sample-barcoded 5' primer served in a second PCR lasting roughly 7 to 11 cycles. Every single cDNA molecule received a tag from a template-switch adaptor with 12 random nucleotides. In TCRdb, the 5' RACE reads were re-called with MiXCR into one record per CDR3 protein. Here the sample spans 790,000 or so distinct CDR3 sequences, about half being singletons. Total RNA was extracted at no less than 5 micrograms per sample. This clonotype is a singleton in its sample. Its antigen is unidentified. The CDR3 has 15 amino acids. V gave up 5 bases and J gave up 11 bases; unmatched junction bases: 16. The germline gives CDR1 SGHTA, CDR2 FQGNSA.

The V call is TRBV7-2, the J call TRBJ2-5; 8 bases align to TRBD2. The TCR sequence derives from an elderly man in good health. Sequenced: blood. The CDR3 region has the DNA TGTGCCAGCAGCATATTAGCGGGAAACGTCAATGAGCAGTACTTC. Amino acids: CASSILAGNVNEQYF.